The 2 T cell receptor beta chains below were found in one sample sequenced in a study of Tregs in tolerant kidney transplant recipients. Clones were read by immunoSEQ multiplex PCR, and TCRdb kept only the in-frame ones, dropping some. The sample shows around 78,000 clones, 80% to 95% of them seen only once. The sample here was Tregs from blood, taken before the transplant. The origin of the receptors is a human donor who received a combined kidney and bone marrow transplant.

The V call is TRBV28, the J call TRBJ1-2; 9 nucleotides line up with TRBD1. Germline loops: CDR1 MDHEN, CDR2 SYDVKM. J was trimmed by 8 bases and V by 5 bases; bases with no gene match: 9. The CDR3 has 14 amino acids. The CDR3 is CASSEGQGIGGYTF. Here the CDR3 DNA reads TGTGCCAGCAGTGAGGGACAGGGAATCGGCGGCTACACCTTC.

The chain employs TRBV2 and TRBJ2-1; unclear D gene. V lost 3 bases and J 3 bases, leaving 6 bases between the germline ends. Germline assignment: CDR1 SNHLY and CDR2 FYNNEI. The CDR3 is made up of 13 amino acids. CDR3 in amino acids: CASSERYYNEQFF. The CDR3 nucleotides read TGTGCCAGCAGTGAGCGGTACTACAATGAGCAGTTCTTC.